These T cell receptor beta chains were read from a single sample in a study of T cell repertoires in cytomegalovirus infection. Their antigen targets remain unknown. TCRdb reanalysed the reads using MiXCR and keeps one entry per CDR3 protein. The sample includes some 700,000 distinct CDR3 sequences, about 33% of them seen just once. Material: cultured PBMCs, obtained from culture after CMV antigen stimulation. The receptor source for this set is a human donor in good health (CMV status not recorded). Some clones in this sample may be carry-over from other donors' samples. Both conserved end residues are part of each CDR3.

j_gene: TRBJ2-1
v_gene: TRBV7-8
CDR3aa: CASSKGQGLYNEQFF

j_gene: TRBJ2-3
v_gene: TRBV7-2
CDR3aa: CASSLSGARINTQYF

j_gene: TRBJ2-7
v_gene: TRBV6-1
CDR3aa: CASSEADGYEQYF

j_gene: TRBJ2-1
v_gene: TRBV27
CDR3aa: CASSTTAGEVHNEQFF

j_gene: TRBJ1-3
v_gene: TRBV2
CDR3aa: CASSAQGAGGNTIYF

j_gene: TRBJ2-1
v_gene: TRBV7-2
CDR3aa: CASRLAEHNEQFF

j_gene: TRBJ2-5
v_gene: TRBV7-2
CDR3aa: CASSPGDYRTQYF

j_gene: TRBJ2-7
v_gene: TRBV9
CDR3aa: CASSVGTGPYEQYF

j_gene: TRBJ1-5
v_gene: TRBV27
CDR3aa: CASSPRGDSNQPQHF

j_gene: TRBJ1-4
v_gene: TRBV5-1
CDR3aa: CASSLDPGREEKLFF